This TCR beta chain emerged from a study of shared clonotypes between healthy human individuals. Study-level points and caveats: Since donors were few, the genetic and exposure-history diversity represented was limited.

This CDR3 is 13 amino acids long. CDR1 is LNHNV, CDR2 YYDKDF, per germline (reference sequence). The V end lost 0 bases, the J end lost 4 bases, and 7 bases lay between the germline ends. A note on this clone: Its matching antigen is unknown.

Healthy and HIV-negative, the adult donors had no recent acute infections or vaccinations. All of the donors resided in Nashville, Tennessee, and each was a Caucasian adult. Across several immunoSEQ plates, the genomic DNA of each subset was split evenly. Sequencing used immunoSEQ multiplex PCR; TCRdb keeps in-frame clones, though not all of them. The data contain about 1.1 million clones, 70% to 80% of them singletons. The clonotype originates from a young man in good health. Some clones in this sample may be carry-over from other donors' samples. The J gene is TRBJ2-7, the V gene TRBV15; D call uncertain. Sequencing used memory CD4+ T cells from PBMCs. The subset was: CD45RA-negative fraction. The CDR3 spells CATSRDVAYEQYF. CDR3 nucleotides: TGTGCCACCAGCAGAGATGTGGCGTACGAGCAGTACTTC.